This T cell receptor beta chain was captured by sequencing in a study of blood T cell repertoires in COVID-19. Germline assignment: CDR1 SNHLY and CDR2 FYNNEI. V lost 11 bases and J lost 0, with 7 bases in between. The CDR3 is 12 amino acids. Repertoires were generated with immunoSEQ multiplex PCR, while TCRdb's copy carries only in-frame clones and drops some. The profile shows about 400,000 clones, more than 85% of them singletons. This sequence was found in a woman in her thirties who had recovered from COVID-19. The chain employs TRBV2 and TRBJ2-2; D uncertain. Sequenced sample: PBMCs or T cells enriched from blood (not recorded which). CDR3 nucleotide sequence: TGTGCCCGAGGAACGAACACCGGGGAGCTGTTTTTT. Protein product: CARGTNTGELFF.